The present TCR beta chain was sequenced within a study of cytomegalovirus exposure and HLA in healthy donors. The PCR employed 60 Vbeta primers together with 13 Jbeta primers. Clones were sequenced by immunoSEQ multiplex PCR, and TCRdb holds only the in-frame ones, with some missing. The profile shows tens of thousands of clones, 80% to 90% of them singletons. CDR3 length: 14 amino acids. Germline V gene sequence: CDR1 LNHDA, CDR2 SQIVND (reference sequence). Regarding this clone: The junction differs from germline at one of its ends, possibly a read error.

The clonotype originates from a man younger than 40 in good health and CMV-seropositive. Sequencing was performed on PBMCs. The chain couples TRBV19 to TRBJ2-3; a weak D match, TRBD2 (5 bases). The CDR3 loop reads CASSIGPSTNTQYF. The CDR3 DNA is TGTGCCAGTAGTATAGGCCCTAGCACAAATACGCAGTATTTT. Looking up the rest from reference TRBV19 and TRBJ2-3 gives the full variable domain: DGGITQSPKYLFRKEGQNVTLSCEQNLNHDAMYWYRQDPGQGLRLIYYSQIVNDFQKGDIAEGYSVSREKKESFPLTVTSAQKNPTAFYLCASSIGPSTNTQYFGPGTRLTVL.